This TCR beta chain is drawn from a study of blood T cell repertoires in COVID-19. Study-wide background: Specimens from acute and convalescent COVID-19 originated in the United States, Italy and Spain. In each case, the material was cDNA or gDNA derived from T cells, B-cell-depleted T cells, or PBMCs.

Per the authors' pipeline: Counts of nucleated cells, estimated from reference gene primer amplification, were obtained. Profiled with immunoSEQ multiplex PCR; TCRdb holds only in-frame clones, not every one. V and J calls and clone size are those listed in that table; D and trimming were worked out from the DNA. The sample lists some 300,000 clones, about 90% occurring once. J was trimmed by 2 bases and V by 4 bases; bases with no gene match: 7. CDR1 is SGDLS and CDR2 is YYNGEE in the germline V gene. The CDR3 contains 15 residues. The sample consisted of peripheral blood. The chain links TRBV9 to TRBJ2-3, with TRBD1 identical over 7 bases. The TCR originated in a man aged 18 to 29 with active or convalescent COVID-19. The CDR3 here is CASSPRDSHTDTQYF. The CDR3 DNA sequence: TGTGCCAGCAGCCCCCGGGACAGCCACACAGATACGCAGTATTTT.